There are many counts of the clone carrying this TCR beta chain. Antigen: not known. This sample was taken from a study of human T cells and chemical hapten exposure. Study summary: The patient population, which was mostly female, had alopecia areata, totalis or universalis. Study-wide points: In comparison with controls, expanded TCRs gave rise to a significantly larger number of large CDR3 similarity clusters.

Each CDR3 protein gets one entry after TCRdb re-called the RACE reads with MiXCR. This table holds around 350,000 distinct CDR3 sequences, around 5.5% found once. The CDR3 is 14 amino acids. V lost 2 bases and J lost 0, with 8 bases in between. Germline V lookup: CDR1 MNHEY, CDR2 SMNVEV (reference sequence). Time point reported: pre-sensitization, week 0. Treatment of the sample: therapeutic diphenylcyclopropenone sensitization with weekly scalp DPC. Unseparated into fractions, whole blood served as the source from which total RNA was extracted. V usage is TRBV27 and J usage is TRBJ2-7; D is unresolved. This clonotype was sampled from a woman aged 18-29 years with alopecia areata. Some clones in this sample may be carry-over from other donors' samples. Specimen: whole blood, collected in connection with sensitization to the hapten diphenylcyclopropenone (DPC). The CDR3 nucleotides are TGTGCCAGCAGTTTAACCGTGAGCTCCTACGAGCAGTACTTC. Translated: CASSLTVSSYEQYF.